This T cell receptor (beta chain) was recovered during a study of human T cells and chemical hapten exposure. Study details: The sensitizing agent was 2% DPC, placed on 2 cm by 2 cm of upper inner arm skin.

This clonotype was seen more than once but under ten times. What it binds is not known. Overall study findings and caveats: Counts of expanded TCRs (at PT1) showed a positive correlation with patch test score.

Trimming left V 3 bases short and J 10 bases short, with 7 bases between. Germline CDR1 and CDR2: MNHNS and SASEGT. This CDR3 has 11 amino acids. MiXCR, run by TCRdb on the RACE reads, gives a single entry per CDR3 protein. The sample yields around 57,000 distinct CDR3 sequences, around 11% seen once. Documented time point: pre-sensitization, week 0. Specified treatment: therapeutic diphenylcyclopropenone sensitization with weekly scalp DPC. This TCR was sampled from a woman aged 40 to 50 with alopecia areata. Some clones in this sample may be carry-over from other donors' samples. Here the sequenced sample was whole blood, taken in connection with sensitization to the hapten diphenylcyclopropenone (DPC). This sequence joins TRBV6-1 and TRBJ2-1; D call uncertain. The CDR3 DNA reads as TGTGCCAGCAGTGAGGGTATCGAGCAGTTCTTC. Residues: CASSEGIEQFF.